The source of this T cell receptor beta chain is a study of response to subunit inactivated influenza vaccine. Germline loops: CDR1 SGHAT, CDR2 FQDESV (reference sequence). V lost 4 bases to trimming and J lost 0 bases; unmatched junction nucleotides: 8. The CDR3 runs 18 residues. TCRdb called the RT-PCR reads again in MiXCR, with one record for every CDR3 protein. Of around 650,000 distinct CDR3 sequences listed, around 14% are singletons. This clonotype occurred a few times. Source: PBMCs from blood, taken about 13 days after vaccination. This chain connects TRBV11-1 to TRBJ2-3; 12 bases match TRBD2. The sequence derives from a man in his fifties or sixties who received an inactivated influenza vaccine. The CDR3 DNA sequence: TGTGCCAGCAGCTCGACTAGCGGGGGCGTGGTAAGCACAGATACGCAGTATTTT. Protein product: CASSSTSGGVVSTDTQYF.